This entry lists 22 T cell receptor beta chains sequenced from one sample in a study of shared clonotypes between healthy human individuals. The protocol was immunoSEQ multiplex PCR, while the TCRdb copy is restricted to in-frame clones and leaves out a portion. The table lists about 2.4 million clones, more than 85% of them singletons, with about 0.34% in the top ten. The sequenced sample consisted of naive CD4+ T cells from PBMCs. Subset of the sample: CD45RA+ positively selected. The receptor source for this set is a man between 18 and 35 years old in good health. Some clones in this sample may be carry-over from other donors' samples.

The chain combines TRBV6-1 with TRBJ2-5; D remains ambiguous. CDR1 and CDR2 (germline): MNHNS, SASEGT. The length of the CDR3 is 11 residues. V gave up 4 bases and J gave up 5 bases, with 5 bases separating them. The CDR3 DNA reads TGTGCCAGCAGTGCATGGGAGACCCAGTACTTC. It codes for CASSAWETQYF.

The chain uses TRBV7-2 and TRBJ1-1; D unresolved. The V end was cut by 4 bases, the J end by 8 bases, with 11 bases between. CDR1 is SGHTA, CDR2 FQGNSA, per germline. The CDR3 contains 12 residues. This CDR3 is CASSSSIGEAFF. DNA of the CDR3: TGTGCCAGCAGCTCCAGCATTGGCGAAGCTTTCTTT.

V is TRBV15 and J is TRBJ2-1; 9 bases fit TRBD1. CDR1 and CDR2 (germline): LNHNV, YYDKDF (reference sequence). The CDR3 length is 14 residues. The V and J ends lost 5 bases and 2 bases, in that order; junction bases with no gene match: 1. The CDR3 bases are TGTGCCACCAGCCGGACAGGGGCCTACAATGAGCAGTTCTTC. Translating gives CATSRTGAYNEQFF.

The V and J genes are TRBV25-1 and TRBJ2-7; no firm D call. The CDR3 sequence is 12 residues long. Per germline, CDR1 MGHDK and CDR2 SYGVNS. Trimming shortened V by 6 bases and J by 3 bases, and 9 bases separated the two germline ends. This CDR3 reads CASSSSGYEQYF. CDR3 in DNA: TGTGCCAGCAGCTCATCTGGCTACGAGCAGTACTTC.

This chain joins TRBV2 and TRBJ2-1, with 10 bases aligning to TRBD2. J was trimmed by 2 bases and V by 5 bases; bases with no gene match: 6. This CDR3 contains 16 residues. In germline, CDR1 is SNHLY, CDR2 FYNNEI. The CDR3 sequence is CASSTGLAETYNEQFF. CDR3 in DNA: TGTGCCAGCAGTACAGGACTAGCGGAGACCTACAATGAGCAGTTCTTC.

On this clone: This sample includes further DNA sequences coding for the same CDR3. The genes are TRBV5-6 and TRBJ1-2; 7 bases match TRBD1. The V gene end was trimmed by 3 bases and the J gene end by 0 bases; junction bases not matched to a gene: 2. The CDR3 has 14 residues. Germline V gene sequence: CDR1 SGHDT, CDR2 YYEEEE. The CDR3 is CASSSGTANYGYTF. The CDR3, as DNA: TGTGCCAGCAGCTCCGGGACAGCTAACTATGGCTACACCTTC.

This clone was found once. The rearrangement links TRBV9 to TRBJ2-3; 10 nucleotides line up with TRBD1. The CDR3 is 16 amino acids. CDR1 is SGDLS and CDR2 is YYNGEE in the germline V gene. V lost 0 bases, J lost 8 bases, and 9 bases stayed unmatched. CDR3 amino acids: CASSVVGDRGRGTQYF. Here the CDR3 DNA reads TGTGCCAGCAGCGTAGTTGGTGACAGGGGGCGGGGTACGCAGTATTTT. The entire variable domain, with the rest obtained from reference TRBV9 and TRBJ2-3, is as follows: DSGVTQTPKHLITATGQRVTLRCSPRSGDLSVYWYQQSLDQGLQFLIQYYNGEERAKGNILERFSAQQFPDLHSELNLSSLELGDSALYFCASSVVGDRGRGTQYFGPGTRLTVL.

The genes are TRBV28 and TRBJ1-2, with D possibly matching TRBD1 (6 bases). The CDR3 is 15 residues long. Trimming pared 2 bases from V and 1 base from J, leaving 11 bases between. Germline V gene lookup returns CDR1 MDHEN and CDR2 SYDVKM. CDR3: CASSLGGHLNYGYTF. CDR3 nucleotide sequence: TGTGCCAGCAGTTTAGGGGGACACCTTAACTATGGCTACACCTTC.

This clone was detected once. V usage is TRBV4-1 and J usage is TRBJ1-3; D might be TRBD1 (5 bases). V lost 2 bases, J lost 0 bases, and 11 bases lay in between. Per germline, CDR1 MGHRA and CDR2 YSYEKL. The CDR3 loop spans 16 amino acids. This CDR3 is CASSQWFRDSGNTIYF. In DNA, the CDR3 is TGCGCCAGCAGCCAATGGTTCAGGGACTCTGGAAACACCATATATTTT.

This chain connects TRBV6-5 to TRBJ2-7; D is perhaps TRBD1 (5 bases). The germline gives CDR1 MNHEY, CDR2 SVGAGI. V was clipped by 6 bases and J by 6 bases, with 18 bases between them. The CDR3 spans 14 residues. The CDR3 sequence is CASSLQGDSGEQYF. The CDR3 bases are TGTGCCAGCAGCCTCCAGGGCGATTCGGGCGAGCAGTACTTC.

The gene calls are TRBV29-1 and TRBJ2-1; TRBD2 agrees at 10 bases. CDR1 and CDR2 (germline): SQVTM, ANQGSEA. J was trimmed by 7 bases and V by 4 bases; bases with no gene match: 16. CDR3 length: 17 amino acids. The CDR3 here is CSVGGGASGRLGNEQFF. CDR3 coding DNA: TGCAGCGTTGGGGGGGGTGCTAGCGGGAGACTGGGAAATGAGCAGTTCTTC.

This clone turned up a few times. The chain uses TRBV6-5 and TRBJ1-1; D ambiguous. Deletions cut 5 bases from V and 8 bases from J, with 18 bases between. Germline CDR1 reads MNHEY; CDR2 reads SVGAGI. This CDR3 comprises 14 residues. Here the CDR3 reads CASSLKAAVVEAFF. The CDR3 DNA is TGTGCCAGCAGTCTAAAAGCGGCCGTAGTCGAAGCTTTCTTT.

The chain links TRBV13 to TRBJ2-1; TRBD2 aligns across 13 bases. Germline CDR1 and CDR2: PRHDT and FYEKMQ (reference sequence). V was clipped by 5 bases and J by 5 bases; unmatched bases: 3. CDR3 length: 15 residues. The CDR3 spells CASSGGTSGNNEQFF. CDR3 bases: TGTGCCAGCAGCGGGGGGACTAGCGGGAACAATGAGCAGTTCTTC.

This rearrangement joins TRBV18 to TRBJ1-3, with 9 positions matching TRBD1. V lost 7 bases and J lost 2; bases outside the gene matches: 3. CDR1 KGHSH and CDR2 LQKENI come from the germline V gene. The CDR3 consists of 14 residues. The CDR3 sequence: CASFTGGAGNTIYF. The CDR3 DNA is TGTGCCAGCTTTACAGGGGGCGCTGGAAACACCATATATTTT.

The chain combines TRBV28 with TRBJ1-3, with TRBD1 identical over 10 bases. This CDR3 has 16 residues. Germline CDR1 and CDR2: MDHEN and SYDVKM. The V segment lost 6 bases and the J segment 5 bases; nucleotides outside the gene matches: 10. CDR3 amino acids: CASSSRTGGRRNTIYF. CDR3 DNA: TGTGCCAGCAGCTCACGGACAGGGGGGAGAAGAAACACCATATATTTT.

In regard to this clone: A junction boundary mismatches the germline segment, possibly from a read error. The V gene is TRBV15, the J gene TRBJ2-3, with 9 positions matching TRBD1. Germline V gives CDR1 LNHNV, CDR2 YYDKDF (reference sequence). The CDR3 is 16 residues long. The CDR3 is CATSPRPGQGTDRQYF. CDR3 sequence (DNA): TGTGCCACCAGCCCACGTCCGGGACAGGGCACAGATAGGCAGTATTTT.

V gene TRBV19 combines with J gene TRBJ1-1, with unresolved D. V lost 4 bases to trimming and J lost 9 bases, with 0 bases between them. The CDR3 extends over 8 amino acids. In germline, CDR1 is LNHDA, CDR2 SQIVND (reference sequence). The CDR3: CASSKAFF. The CDR3, as DNA: TGTGCCAGTAGTAAAGCTTTCTTT.

The chain recombines TRBV7-6 with TRBJ2-1; TRBD2 matches at 11 bases. CDR1 is SGHVS, CDR2 FNYEAQ, per germline. The CDR3 spans 16 residues. Unmatched junction bases numbered 6, after V lost 5 bases and J lost 3 bases. CDR3: CASSPIAGGYYNEQFF. In DNA, the CDR3 is TGTGCCAGCAGCCCAATAGCGGGAGGGTACTACAATGAGCAGTTCTTC.

The rearrangement joins TRBV13 to TRBJ1-2; D remains unclear. V gave up 6 bases and J gave up 7 bases, with 15 bases separating them. The CDR3 extends over 13 amino acids. Looked up from germline, CDR1 is PRHDT and CDR2 is FYEKMQ (reference sequence). As DNA, the CDR3 is TGTGCCAGCAGTTTTTCCGTGGGTGGTGGCTACACCTTC. It yields the protein CASSFSVGGGYTF.

The chain is built from TRBV5-1 and TRBJ2-3; 7 positions agree with TRBD2. The J segment lost 4 bases and the V segment lost 4 bases, leaving 9 bases of the junction unmatched. The CDR3 runs 15 residues. Germline V gives CDR1 SGHRS, CDR2 YFSETQ. Here the CDR3 reads CASSPGLTGPDTQYF. CDR3 coding DNA: TGCGCCAGCAGCCCGGGACTAACCGGCCCAGATACGCAGTATTTT.

The chain combines TRBV18 with TRBJ1-5, with 7 nucleotides matching TRBD1. From germline, CDR1 is KGHSH and CDR2 LQKENI. The CDR3 spans 15 residues. The junction had 11 bases not matched to a gene; V was cut back by 9 bases and J by 3 bases. CDR3 sequence (DNA): TGTGCCAGTGGGACCGGGACAGAGTTCAATCAGCCCCAGCATTTT. Translation gives CASGTGTEFNQPQHF.

As to this clone: Additional DNA sequences in this sample encode the identical CDR3. J is TRBJ2-3 and V is TRBV29-1, with a tentative D call TRBD1 (5 bases). CDR3 length: 13 residues. Germline values: CDR1 SQVTM, CDR2 ANQGSEA. Trimming removed 3 bases at V and 3 bases at J, with 10 bases between. CDR3 bases: TGCAGCGTTGAGGTGTCAGGGACAGATACGCAGTATTTT. Translating it yields CSVEVSGTDTQYF.